This TCR beta chain emerged from a study of molecular identifiers for immune sequencing clone quantification. Study-wide results and limits: Under 1% of molecules in naive cells, but over 97% of effector molecules, belonged to clones above 20 RNA copies.

Listed TCR primers and previously described methods were used for bulk TCR libraries. TCRdb itself ran the PCR reads through MiXCR, one entry per CDR3 protein. The table lists fewer than 350,000 distinct CDR3 sequences, over 20% of them singletons. To note about this clonotype: What it binds is unknown.

Construction of naive CD8 libraries employed about 20,000 to 1,100,000 sorted cells together with 10%, 30% or 50% RNA. Using a CD8+CD4-CCR7+CD45RA+ phenotype, naive CD8 T cells were sorted. CDR3 size: 17 residues. Sequenced sample: naive CD8+ T cells from blood, with Jurkat cell RNA spiked in. Subset described: FACS-sorted CD8+CD4-CCR7+CD45RA+ naive T cells. The chain links TRBV3-2 to TRBJ2-3; the tabulated D call, TRBD1, remains unverified against the DNA. TRBV3-2 is listed as a pseudogene. The origin of this receptor is a human donor in good health. Some libraries in this study had Jurkat cell RNA spiked in. CDR3 sequence reads: CASSQGMGQGDTDTQYF. The CDR3 nucleotides are TGTGCCAGCAGCCAAGGGATGGGACAGGGAGACACAGATACGCAGTATTTT.